Only one count was recorded for the clone carrying this T cell receptor (beta chain). Antigen: not known. This specimen comes from a study of cytomegalovirus exposure and HLA in healthy donors. General study points: Both high specificity and high sensitivity reportedly marked the classifier's diagnosis of cytomegalovirus status. Confirmation was obtained in vitro that a few CMV-associated chains are specific for CMV antigens. Investigators reported 164 TCR beta chains as tied to cytomegalovirus.

V was pared by 5 bases and J by 3 bases, with 8 bases of the junction left unmatched. This CDR3 spans 14 amino acids. Germline CDR1 and CDR2: SGHRS and YFSETQ. Measured with immunoSEQ multiplex PCR; TCRdb has only the in-frame clones, and not every one. The sample consists of tens of thousands of clones, just under 95% of them appearing once. The chain couples TRBV5-1 to TRBJ2-7; 7 bases are a match to TRBD2. The clonotype originates from a woman aged 18 to 35 in good health and CMV-seropositive. Specimen: PBMCs. CDR3 region: CASRGELAGYEQYF. As DNA, the CDR3 is TGCGCCAGCAGAGGGGAGTTAGCGGGCTACGAGCAGTACTTC.